Included here is one T cell receptor beta chain sequence, with context. What it binds is not known. This entry is derived from a study of response to subunit inactivated influenza vaccine. Whole-study results and caveats: There was a suggestion from the authors that each seasonal influenza vaccination recruits few new T cells.

TCRdb passed the RT-PCR reads through MiXCR, listing each CDR3 protein once. The sample lists almost 600,000 distinct CDR3 sequences, about 15% occurring once. The ends lost 3 bases at V and 7 bases at J; junction bases unmatched: 12. CDR1 is MNHEY and CDR2 is SMNVEV in the germline V gene (reference sequence). There are 16 residues in the CDR3. The material sequenced was PBMCs from blood, taken 11 to 12 days after vaccination. The rearrangement joins TRBV27 to TRBJ2-1; 7 bases agree with TRBD2. The sequence derives from a man aged 45-65 years who received an inactivated influenza vaccine. The CDR3 DNA reads as TGTGCCAGCAGTTTGTCGGGAGCGGGGAAATCAAATGAGCAGTTCTTC. This gives the protein CASSLSGAGKSNEQFF.